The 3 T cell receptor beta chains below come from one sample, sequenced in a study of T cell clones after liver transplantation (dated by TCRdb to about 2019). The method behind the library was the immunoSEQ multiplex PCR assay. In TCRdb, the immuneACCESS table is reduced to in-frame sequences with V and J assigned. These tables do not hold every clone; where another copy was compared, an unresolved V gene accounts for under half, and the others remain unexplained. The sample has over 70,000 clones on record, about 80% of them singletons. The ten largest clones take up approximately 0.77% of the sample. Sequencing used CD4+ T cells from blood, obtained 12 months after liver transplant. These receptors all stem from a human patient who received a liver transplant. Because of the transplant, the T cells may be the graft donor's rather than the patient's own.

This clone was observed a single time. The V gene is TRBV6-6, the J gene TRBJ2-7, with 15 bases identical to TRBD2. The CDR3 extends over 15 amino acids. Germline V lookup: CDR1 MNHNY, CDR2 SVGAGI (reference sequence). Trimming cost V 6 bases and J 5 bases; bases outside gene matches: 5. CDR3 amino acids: CASSRTSGRANEQYF. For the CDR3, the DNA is TGTGCCAGCAGCCGGACTAGCGGGAGGGCCAACGAGCAGTACTTC.

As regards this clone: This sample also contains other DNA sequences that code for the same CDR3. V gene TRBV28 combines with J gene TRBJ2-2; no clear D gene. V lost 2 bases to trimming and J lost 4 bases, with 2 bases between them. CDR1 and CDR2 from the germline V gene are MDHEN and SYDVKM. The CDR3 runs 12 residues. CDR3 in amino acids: CASSLLTGELFF. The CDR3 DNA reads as TGTGCCAGCAGTTTACTCACCGGGGAGCTGTTTTTT.

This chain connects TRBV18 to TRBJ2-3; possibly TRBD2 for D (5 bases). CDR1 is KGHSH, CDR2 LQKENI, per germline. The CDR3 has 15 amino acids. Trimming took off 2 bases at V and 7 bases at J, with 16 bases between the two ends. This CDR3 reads CASSPSGGLANTQYF. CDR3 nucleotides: TGTGCCAGCTCACCAAGTGGCGGGCTCGCAAATACGCAGTATTTT.